These 32 T cell receptor beta chains were sequenced from one sample in a study of blood T cell repertoires in COVID-19. Produced via immunoSEQ multiplex PCR; TCRdb's table is partial and in-frame only. The table includes around 190,000 clones, roughly 84% detected once. The sample taken for sequencing was peripheral blood. The source of these receptors is a woman aged 80 or over with acute or convalescent COVID-19.

The chain has TRBV11-1 and TRBJ1-5; possible D gene TRBD1, 5 bases. Per the germline V gene, CDR1 is SGHAT and CDR2 is FQDESV (reference sequence). With 5 bases removed from V and 7 bases from J, the gap between germline ends came to 12 bases. CDR3 length: 13 residues. The CDR3 loop is CASSAVGGQPQHF. CDR3 sequence (DNA): TGTGCCAGCAGCGCGGTTGGGGGGCAGCCCCAGCATTTT.

This chain's CDR3 is CASSFSGENYGYTF. The CDR3 DNA reads as TGCGCCAGCAGCTTTTCAGGCGAAAACTATGGCTACACCTTC. V usage is TRBV5-1 and J usage is TRBJ1-2; the D is unclear. The CDR3 has 14 residues. CDR1 and CDR2 from the germline V gene are SGHRS and YFSETQ. V was shortened by 2 bases and J by 2 bases, with 10 bases between the two germline ends.

The chain joins TRBV4-3 to TRBJ2-5; 10 bases align to TRBD1. Germline CDR1 LGHNA, CDR2 YSLEER. The CDR3 extends over 16 amino acids. V gave up 0 bases and J gave up 5 bases; unmatched junction bases: 6. CDR3 residues: CASSQEGQGRGETQYF. Here the CDR3 DNA reads TGCGCCAGCAGCCAAGAGGGACAGGGGCGGGGGGAGACCCAGTACTTC.

The chain uses TRBV19 and TRBJ1-5; a weak D match, TRBD1 (6 bases). The CDR3 runs to 15 residues. Germline assignment: CDR1 LNHDA and CDR2 SQIVND (reference sequence). V shed 6 bases and J shed 7 bases, with 19 bases lying between them. As DNA, the CDR3 is TGTGCCAGTAGCGAAGTTCAGGGGATCAGGCAGCCCCAGCATTTT. It codes for CASSEVQGIRQPQHF.

The DNA of the CDR3 is TGTGCCAGCAGCTTAGGGACAGGGATGGGGAGCAATCAGCCCCAGCATTTT. Translated, it gives CASSLGTGMGSNQPQHF. V gene TRBV7-9 combines with J gene TRBJ1-5; 8 bases match TRBD1. In germline, CDR1 is SEHNR, CDR2 FQNEAQ (reference sequence). V gave up 1 base and J gave up 1 base; unmatched junction bases: 6. This CDR3 has 17 amino acids.

The rearrangement links TRBV10-3 to TRBJ2-2, with 10 positions matching TRBD2. This CDR3 has 15 amino acids. V shed 6 bases and J 4 bases; nucleotides not matched to a gene: 5. CDR1 is ENHRY and CDR2 is SYGVKD in the germline V gene. The CDR3, as DNA: TGTGCCATCAGCGCCCCTAGCGGGGGCACCGGGGAGCTGTTTTTT. It specifies CAISAPSGGTGELFF.

CDR3 DNA sequence: TGTGCCAGCTCACTTTTGCCGGGACAGAAAATTAACTATGGCTACACCTTC. Protein product: CASSLLPGQKINYGYTF. The chain employs TRBV18 and TRBJ1-2, with 7 bases identical to TRBD1. The ends lost 4 bases at V and 1 base at J; junction bases unmatched: 12. The CDR3 loop spans 17 amino acids. Germline V gives CDR1 KGHSH, CDR2 LQKENI. The whole variable domain, filled in from reference TRBV18 and TRBJ1-2, reads NAGVMQNPRHLVRRRGQEARLRCSPMKGHSHVYWYRQLPEEGLKFMVYLQKENIIDESGMPKERFSAEFPKEGPSILRIQQVVRGDSAAYFCASSLLPGQKINYGYTFGSGTRLTVV.

The chain is built from TRBV7-2 and TRBJ1-6; tentative D call: TRBD1 (6 bases). The CDR3 spans 13 residues. The ends were cut back, 1 base at V and 13 bases at J, with 11 bases in the middle. From germline, CDR1 is SGHTA and CDR2 FQGNSA. CDR3 in amino acids: CASSLGKGGPLHF. The CDR3 coding sequence is TGTGCCAGCAGCTTAGGGAAGGGGGGGCCCCTCCACTTT.

This chain uses TRBV7-2 with TRBJ2-3; 11 nucleotides line up with TRBD2. Per the germline V gene, CDR1 is SGHTA and CDR2 is FQGNSA. This CDR3 contains 15 residues. V shed 6 bases and J 6 bases; nucleotides not matched to a gene: 8. CDR3: CASRGPGLAVDTQYF. CDR3 sequence (DNA): TGTGCCAGCAGGGGACCGGGACTAGCGGTTGATACGCAGTATTTT.

V usage is TRBV27 and J usage is TRBJ2-2, with 8 bases lining up with TRBD1. CDR3 length equals 15 residues. Germline V gene lookup returns CDR1 MNHEY and CDR2 SMNVEV (reference sequence). The V gene end was trimmed by 6 bases and the J gene end by 1 base; junction bases not matched to a gene: 4. CDR3 amino acids: CASSPGTGNTGELFF. The CDR3 DNA follows: TGTGCCAGCAGCCCCGGGACAGGGAACACCGGGGAGCTGTTTTTT.

This clone was observed a handful of times. The CDR3 nucleotides are TGTGCCAGCAGCTTGTTGAGCTCGCGGCAGTATTTT. Translation: CASSLLSSRQYF. The chain uses TRBV5-8 and TRBJ2-3; D unclear. Germline loops: CDR1 SGHTS, CDR2 YDEGEE. V was clipped by 1 base and J by 11 bases, with 11 bases between them. The CDR3 consists of 12 residues.

The chain is built from TRBV6-2 or TRBV6-3 and TRBJ2-1, with D possibly being TRBD1 (6 bases). Trimming cost V 3 bases and J 5 bases, with 14 bases left between them. Germline loops: CDR1 MNHEY, CDR2 SVGEGT. The CDR3 consists of 15 residues. The CDR3 spells CASSYVDSFHNEQFF. CDR3 nucleotide sequence: TGTGCCAGCAGTTATGTGGACAGTTTCCACAATGAGCAGTTCTTC.

The chain carries TRBV7-8 and TRBJ1-5, with D perhaps TRBD1 (5 bases). The CDR3 contains 15 residues. CDR1 is SGHVS, CDR2 FQNEAQ, per germline. The germline V and J ends were trimmed by 3 bases and 2 bases, with 11 bases remaining between them. CDR3 sequence (DNA): TGTGCCAGCAGCTTGACCTGGGGGGGCAATCAGCCCCAGCATTTT. Translating it yields CASSLTWGGNQPQHF.

CDR3 nucleotide sequence: TGTGCCAGCAGCTTAGGGGCCGGAGGGGAAAAACTGTTTTTT. Translation: CASSLGAGGEKLFF. The chain is built from TRBV7-2 and TRBJ1-4, with unresolved D. Germline V gene lookup returns CDR1 SGHTA and CDR2 FQGNSA. Trimming took off 1 base at V and 8 bases at J, with 11 bases between the two ends. CDR3 size: 14 residues.

This CDR3 reads CASSFLMGTGVTEAFF. For the CDR3, the DNA is TGCGCCAGCAGCTTCCTTATGGGGACAGGGGTGACTGAAGCTTTCTTT. This sequence joins TRBV5-1 and TRBJ1-1, with TRBD1 matching over 10 bases. The V gene end was trimmed by 2 bases and the J gene end by 5 bases; junction bases not matched to a gene: 9. The CDR3 totals 16 residues. The germline V gene encodes CDR1 SGHRS and CDR2 YFSETQ.

This clone was observed once. The chain carries TRBV10-3 and TRBJ2-1, with 7 bases identical to TRBD2. Germline values: CDR1 ENHRY, CDR2 SYGVKD. CDR3 length equals 14 residues. With 7 bases clipped from V and 5 bases from J, the junction kept 8 bases outside the gene matches. CDR3 region: CAIKRGPPNNEQFF. The CDR3 DNA reads TGTGCCATCAAGCGGGGACCGCCAAACAATGAGCAGTTCTTC.

The CDR3 nucleotides read TGTGCCAGCAGCTTAGTTGGTAACGGAGAGACCCAGTACTTC. Translation gives CASSLVGNGETQYF. J is TRBJ2-5 and V is TRBV7-2, with D unresolved. Per the germline V gene, CDR1 is SGHTA and CDR2 is FQGNSA. V was pared by 1 base and J by 4 bases, with 10 bases between. The CDR3 loop spans 14 amino acids.

The V call is TRBV19, the J call TRBJ2-7; D is ambiguous. V was clipped by 1 base and J by 4 bases, with 11 bases between them. The germline CDR1 and CDR2 sequences are LNHDA and SQIVND (reference sequence). The CDR3 is 14 amino acids. Here the CDR3 reads CASSIGHFGYEQYF. CDR3 nucleotide sequence: TGTGCCAGTAGTATAGGACATTTTGGTTACGAGCAGTACTTC.

This chain uses TRBV7-2 with TRBJ2-7; 8 bases agree with TRBD2. CDR1 SGHTA and CDR2 FQGNSA come from the germline V gene. V dropped 5 bases and J dropped 2; count of bases not matched to a gene: 5. This CDR3 is built from 14 residues. CDR3 sequence: CASSLGTSPYEQYF. CDR3 DNA sequence: TGTGCCAGCAGCCTAGGGACTAGTCCCTACGAGCAGTACTTC. The variable domain in full, with the rest retrieved from reference TRBV7-2 and TRBJ2-7, is GAGVSQSPSNKVTEKGKDVELRCDPISGHTALYWYRQSLGQGLEFLIYFQGNSAPDKSGLPSDRFSAERTGGSVSTLTIQRTQQEDSAVYLCASSLGTSPYEQYFGPGTRLTVT.

In this sample, this clone turned up a few times. The J gene is TRBJ2-5, the V gene TRBV28; D is ambiguous. Per the germline V gene, CDR1 is MDHEN and CDR2 is SYDVKM. The CDR3 sequence is 16 residues long. V was trimmed by 6 bases and J by 4 bases, leaving 21 bases between them. The CDR3 DNA follows: TGTGCCAGCAGCCGGGTAGGAGTGCCCAAACGAGAGACCCAGTACTTC. As protein: CASSRVGVPKRETQYF.

The V gene is TRBV24-1, the J gene TRBJ2-2, with a possible D match to TRBD1 (5 bases). In germline, CDR1 is KGHDR, CDR2 SFDVKD. The CDR3 extends over 18 amino acids. Trimming left V 0 bases short and J 7 bases short, with 20 bases between. The CDR3 reads CATSDLPGRQGPGGELFF. CDR3 DNA sequence: TGTGCCACCAGTGATTTGCCTGGTCGGCAGGGCCCCGGCGGGGAGCTGTTTTTT.

This sequence joins TRBV5-6 and TRBJ2-3; D might be TRBD1 (7 bases). The CDR3 contains 17 residues. V lost 1 base and J 0 bases, leaving 15 bases between the germline ends. Germline assignment: CDR1 SGHDT and CDR2 YYEEEE. Written as DNA, the CDR3 is TGTGCCAGCAGCTTGTTGGCAGGGGGGATTAGCACAGATACGCAGTATTTT. This sequence encodes CASSLLAGGISTDTQYF.

The genes are TRBV6-2 or TRBV6-3 and TRBJ1-4; 12 bases agree with TRBD1. Trimming at V came to 5 bases and at J to 1 base, leaving 8 bases not matched to a gene. Germline V gene data show CDR1 as MNHEY and CDR2 as SVGEGT. The CDR3 runs to 18 residues. The chain's CDR3 is CASSPGQGARGTNEKLFF. The CDR3, as DNA: TGTGCCAGCAGTCCGGGACAGGGGGCGCGAGGAACTAATGAAAAACTGTTTTTT.

There are a few counts of this clone. The V and J genes are TRBV5-5 and TRBJ2-5, with 9 bases lining up with TRBD1. J gave up 4 bases and V 3 bases, and 4 bases lay outside the gene matches. Looked up from germline, CDR1 is SGHKS and CDR2 is YYEKEE (reference sequence). The length of the CDR3 is 14 residues. This CDR3 is CASSSTGGLETQYF. CDR3 coding DNA: TGTGCCAGCAGCTCTACAGGGGGCTTAGAGACCCAGTACTTC.

CDR3 region: CASSNRGRANEQYF. CDR3 DNA sequence: TGTGCCAGCAGCAACAGGGGGCGCGCTAACGAGCAGTACTTC. The V call is TRBV28, the J call TRBJ2-7; 9 bases are shared with TRBD1. Germline CDR1 MDHEN, CDR2 SYDVKM. The CDR3 sequence is 14 residues long. Losses at the gene ends were 6 bases for V and 5 bases for J; bases not matched to a gene: 8. Full variable domain (remainder filled in from reference TRBV28 and TRBJ2-7): DVKVTQSSRYLVKRTGEKVFLECVQDMDHENMFWYRQDPGLGLRLIYFSYDVKMKEKGDIPEGYSVSREKKERFSLILESASTNQTSMYLCASSNRGRANEQYFGPGTRLTVT.

The chain joins TRBV4-3 to TRBJ1-2, with TRBD1 as a possible D gene (6 bases). Germline CDR1 is LGHNA and CDR2 is YSLEER. With 1 base removed from V and 7 bases from J, the gap between germline ends came to 19 bases. The CDR3 loop spans 16 amino acids. Written as DNA, the CDR3 is TGCGCCAGCAGCCAAGTAATCCTCGATGGGGGCAGTGGCTACACCTTC. Translation: CASSQVILDGGSGYTF.

The sample holds a few counts of this clone. The rearrangement uses TRBV6-5 and TRBJ1-5; D is undetermined. In germline, CDR1 is MNHEY, CDR2 SVGAGI. The CDR3 length is 15 residues. V lost 3 bases and J 5 bases, leaving 14 bases between the germline ends. CDR3 in DNA: TGTGCCAGCAGTTATAGTCCCCACACAGATCAGCCCCAGCATTTT. It codes for CASSYSPHTDQPQHF.

The chain links TRBV6-2 or TRBV6-3 to TRBJ2-1, with a weak D call TRBD2 (5 bases). V shed 0 bases and J shed 7 bases, with 7 bases lying between them. In germline, CDR1 is MNHEY, CDR2 SVGEGT. The CDR3 covers 13 residues. The CDR3 DNA sequence: TGTGCCAGCAGTTACTCGAGGGTAAATGAGCAGTTCTTC. Protein sequence: CASSYSRVNEQFF.

This chain connects TRBV9 to TRBJ2-7; D is undetermined. Germline V CDR1 and CDR2: SGDLS, YYNGEE. CDR3 length: 16 amino acids. V was cut by 0 bases and J by 0 bases, with 13 bases left in between. CDR3 sequence: CASSVAPVVSSYEQYF. CDR3 sequence (DNA): TGTGCCAGCAGCGTAGCTCCCGTTGTCAGCTCCTACGAGCAGTACTTC.

Here the CDR3 reads CASSPVAGSSYEQYF. DNA of the CDR3: TGTGCCAGCAGCCCGGTAGCGGGAAGCTCCTACGAGCAGTACTTC. The chain has TRBV4-2 and TRBJ2-7, with 8 bases identical to TRBD2. Germline V lookup: CDR1 LGHNA, CDR2 YNFKEQ. This CDR3 is 15 amino acids long. Losses at the gene ends were 4 bases for V and 0 bases for J; bases not matched to a gene: 5.

The V gene is TRBV5-1, the J gene TRBJ1-1; D is unresolved. This CDR3 region has 14 residues. The V end lost 1 base, the J end lost 1 base, and 8 bases lay between the germline ends. Germline V lookup: CDR1 SGHRS, CDR2 YFSETQ. Written as DNA, the CDR3 is TGCGCCAGCAGCTTGAACAGCCAGAACACTGAAGCTTTCTTT. Its protein product is CASSLNSQNTEAFF.

The chain combines TRBV5-1 with TRBJ2-3, with TRBD2 matching over 14 bases. The CDR3 runs 13 residues. V shed 4 bases, J shed 12 bases, and the junction held 4 bases outside the gene matches. CDR1 is SGHRS and CDR2 is YFSETQ in the germline V gene. CDR3 region: CASSPGLAGAQYF. The CDR3 nucleotides are TGCGCCAGCAGCCCGGGACTAGCGGGAGCACAGTATTTT.